Following are 22 T cell receptor beta chains from one sample sequenced in a study of CD8+ T cells in alopecia areata. Investigators isolated RNA and reverse transcribed it into cDNA to act as the sequencing template. Libraries were prepared by immunoSEQ multiplex PCR; TCRdb keeps only in-frame clonotypes and omits some of them. The sample holds more than 150,000 clones, 40% to 55% seen once. The treatment was: oral pan-JAK inhibitor, 5-10 mg twice daily. The starting material was CD8+ T cells sorted from blood, obtained around week 54, from a patient treated with tofacitinib. These TCRs come from a human donor with alopecia areata.

This clone has only a few counts. This chain links TRBV5-1 with TRBJ2-7; D call uncertain. Per the germline V gene, CDR1 is SGHRS and CDR2 is YFSETQ. V lost 3 bases, J lost 5 bases, and 18 bases lay in between. This CDR3 region has 15 residues. DNA of the CDR3: TGCGCCAGCAGCTCCGTGTGGAACGGAAGGGACGAGCAGTACTTC. Translating it yields CASSSVWNGRDEQYF.

V gene TRBV30 combines with J gene TRBJ2-5, with 8 bases that match TRBD2. The V gene's germline CDR1 is GTSNPN and CDR2 SVGIG (reference sequence). V lost 6 bases and J lost 1; bases outside the gene matches: 10. CDR3 size: 15 residues. CDR3 bases: TGTGCCTGCCAGCGGGGGCCCGGGACCCAAGAGACCCAGTACTTC. Translated: CACQRGPGTQETQYF.

This sequence joins TRBV5-6 and TRBJ2-1, with 9 nucleotides matching TRBD2. The V and J ends lost 3 bases and 0 bases, in that order; junction bases with no gene match: 1. Looked up from germline, CDR1 is SGHDT and CDR2 is YYEEEE. CDR3 length: 15 residues. CDR3 bases: TGTGCCAGCAGCTCAGCGGGGGGCTCCTACAATGAGCAGTTCTTC. This translates into CASSSAGGSYNEQFF.

This clone was recorded a few times. The genes are TRBV15 and TRBJ2-2; 12 nucleotides agree with TRBD1. The ends lost 9 bases at V and 8 bases at J; junction bases unmatched: 4. This CDR3 contains 13 residues. CDR1 is LNHNV, CDR2 YYDKDF, per germline (reference sequence). CDR3 region: CATRDRGRGELFF. The CDR3 nucleotides are TGTGCCACGAGGGACAGGGGGCGGGGGGAGCTGTTTTTT.

Details on this clone: One end of the junction does not line up with germline, which may come from a read error. CDR3 in amino acids: CATSRVRNKSPLHF. The DNA for the CDR3 is TGTGCCACCAGCAGAGTAAGGAATAAATCACCCCTCCACTTT. The chain links TRBV15 to TRBJ1-6; D not resolved. Germline values: CDR1 LNHNV, CDR2 YYDKDF (reference sequence). The CDR3 loop spans 14 amino acids.

V and J are TRBV4-1 and TRBJ1-2, with TRBD1 identical over 9 bases. The CDR3 has 15 amino acids. Germline-derived CDR1 and CDR2 are MGHRA and YSYEKL. J lost 8 bases, V lost 5 bases, and 12 bases had no gene match. This CDR3 reads CASSEGQGPTLGYTF. The CDR3 bases are TGCGCCAGCAGCGAAGGACAGGGGCCTACCCTCGGCTACACCTTC.

The chain combines TRBV20-1 with TRBJ2-3, with D unresolved. V lost 0 bases and J 6 bases, leaving 4 bases between the germline ends. The CDR3 loop spans 11 amino acids. The germline V gene encodes CDR1 DFQATT and CDR2 SNEGSKA (reference sequence). Here the CDR3 reads CSARDFDTQYF. CDR3 sequence (DNA): TGCAGTGCTAGAGATTTCGATACGCAGTATTTT.

The CDR3 loop is CASSPGDFQETQYF. The DNA for the CDR3 is TGTGCCAGCAGTCCCGGGGACTTCCAAGAGACCCAGTACTTC. The chain combines TRBV28 with TRBJ2-5; possible D gene TRBD2, 6 bases. The CDR3 loop spans 14 amino acids. Germline-derived CDR1 and CDR2 are MDHEN and SYDVKM. V lost 5 bases, J lost 1 base, and 11 bases lay in between.

The chain links TRBV30 to TRBJ2-5; perhaps D is TRBD1 or TRBD2 (6 bases each). The germline CDR1 and CDR2 sequences are GTSNPN and SVGIG (reference sequence). V was trimmed by 0 bases and J by 5 bases, leaving 13 bases between them. This CDR3 contains 14 residues. Here the CDR3 reads CAWSVREGGETQYF. The CDR3 nucleotides are TGTGCCTGGAGTGTACGGGAAGGGGGGGAGACCCAGTACTTC.

This clone has a handful of counts. The rearrangement joins TRBV15 to TRBJ2-1; D may be TRBD1 (6 bases). Germline loops: CDR1 LNHNV, CDR2 YYDKDF (reference sequence). The CDR3 runs to 15 residues. V lost 5 bases, J lost 0 bases, and 11 bases lay in between. The CDR3 DNA follows: TGTGCCACCAGCGTGAGGGGGAGCTCCTACAATGAGCAGTTCTTC. Protein sequence: CATSVRGSSYNEQFF.

The chain couples TRBV19 to TRBJ1-5, with D possibly TRBD1 on 5 matching bases. CDR1 and CDR2 (germline): LNHDA, SQIVND (reference sequence). V was pared by 6 bases and J by 6 bases, with 21 bases between. This CDR3 is 16 amino acids long. In DNA, the CDR3 is TGTGCCAGTAGGGAAATGGGGGGGACCTGGGGTCAGCCCCAGCATTTT. Translated: CASREMGGTWGQPQHF.

On this clone: This is likely a read error, given that the CDR3 carries no conserved phenylalanine or tryptophan at its end. The rearrangement uses TRBV7-6 and TRBJ2-7; 10 bases agree with TRBD1. Trimming cost V 1 base and J 3 bases; bases outside gene matches: 9. The germline gives CDR1 SGHVS, CDR2 FNYEAQ. This CDR3 contains 17 residues. Here the CDR3 reads CASSLGTGGVLDYEQYL. The CDR3 DNA reads as TGTGCCAGCAGCTTAGGGACAGGGGGTGTTTTGGACTACGAGCAGTACCTC.

This clone was seen a handful of times. The V gene is TRBV14, the J gene TRBJ2-2; the D is unclear. Germline V lookup: CDR1 SGHDN, CDR2 FVKESK. CDR3 length: 15 amino acids. V lost 0 bases to trimming and J lost 5 bases, with 10 bases between them. CDR3 nucleotides: TGTGCCAGCAGCCAAGATATGTCAGCTACCGGGGAGCTGTTTTTT. The encoded protein is CASSQDMSATGELFF.

The chain employs TRBV4-1 and TRBJ1-5, with D uncertain. The V gene's germline CDR1 is MGHRA and CDR2 YSYEKL. Trimming stripped 0 bases from V and 4 bases from J, with 7 bases between. The CDR3 has 14 residues. The DNA of the CDR3 is TGCGCCAGCAGCCAAGAACAGCCGAATCAGCCCCAGCATTTT. Translation gives CASSQEQPNQPQHF.

This clone was found a few times. This chain uses TRBV13 with TRBJ2-3; a possible D gene is TRBD2 (5 bases). From germline, CDR1 is PRHDT and CDR2 FYEKMQ (reference sequence). This CDR3 has 13 amino acids. Between the trimmed V and J ends, which lost 6 bases and 4 bases, there was a span of 11 bases. The CDR3 bases are TGTGCCAGCAGGGCAGGAGCGGCAGATACGCAGTATTTT. This gives the protein CASRAGAADTQYF.

This chain joins TRBV13 and TRBJ1-2; 10 bases are a match to TRBD1. CDR1 is PRHDT, CDR2 FYEKMQ, per germline (reference sequence). The CDR3 spans 15 residues. Trimming took 3 bases from V and 8 from J; bases not matched to a gene: 9. CDR3 DNA: TGTGCCAGCAGCTTCGGGACAGGGGCCCCTCAGGGCTACACCTTC. This encodes CASSFGTGAPQGYTF. Drawing the rest from reference TRBV13 and TRBJ1-2, the complete variable domain is AAGVIQSPRHLIKEKRETATLKCYPIPRHDTVYWYQQGPGQDPQFLISFYEKMQSDKGSIPDRFSAQQFSDYHSELNMSSLELGDSALYFCASSFGTGAPQGYTFGSGTRLTVV.

Note on this clone: Distinct nucleotide sequences in the sample also encode this CDR3. The gene calls are TRBV7-9 and TRBJ1-1; no clear D. V lost 1 base and J lost 5, with 2 bases in between. CDR1 SEHNR and CDR2 FQNEAQ come from the germline V gene (reference sequence). The CDR3 spans 11 residues. DNA for the CDR3: TGTGCCAGCAGCTTAGGGACTGAAGCTTTCTTT. It encodes CASSLGTEAFF. The complete variable domain, with remaining parts taken from reference TRBV7-9 and TRBJ1-1, reads DTGVSQNPRHKITKRGQNVTFRCDPISEHNRLYWYRQTLGQGPEFLTYFQNEAQLEKSRLLSDRFSAERPKGSFSTLEIQRTEQGDSAMYLCASSLGTEAFFGQGTRLTVV.

V and J are TRBV4-3 and TRBJ2-7; 7 nucleotides line up with TRBD1. The ends lost 2 bases at V and 2 bases at J; junction bases unmatched: 15. Germline V gene sequence: CDR1 LGHNA, CDR2 YSLEER. This CDR3 is built from 18 residues. The CDR3 coding sequence is TGCGCCAGCAGCCAATATCCCCTTGGGGACAGCCCAACCTACGAGCAGTACTTC. Translating it yields CASSQYPLGDSPTYEQYF.

The gene calls are TRBV6-5 and TRBJ2-3; D remains ambiguous. Deletions cut 4 bases from V and 1 base from J, with 12 bases between. Germline CDR1 MNHEY, CDR2 SVGAGI. CDR3 length equals 15 residues. CDR3 bases: TGTGCCAGCAGTTTTCCCGATGGGGGCACAGATACGCAGTATTTT. It yields the protein CASSFPDGGTDTQYF.

The chain recombines TRBV5-1 with TRBJ1-6, with 7 bases aligning to TRBD1. The germline V gene encodes CDR1 SGHRS and CDR2 YFSETQ. CDR3 length equals 16 residues. V shed 4 bases, J shed 3 bases, and the junction held 7 bases outside the gene matches. The CDR3, as DNA: TGCGCCAGCAGCCCAGACCGGGACAGCTATAATTCACCCCTCCACTTT. Amino acids: CASSPDRDSYNSPLHF.

V and J are TRBV10-3 and TRBJ2-5; 8 bases are shared with TRBD1. The CDR3 has 17 residues. CDR1 is ENHRY, CDR2 SYGVKD, per germline. J was trimmed by 5 bases and V by 2 bases; bases with no gene match: 13. In DNA, the CDR3 is TGTGCCATCAGTGAGGCTTCCTCGGGACAGGTTTTCGAGACCCAGTACTTC. Protein: CAISEASSGQVFETQYF.

This chain links TRBV27 with TRBJ2-7; D tentatively reads TRBD1 or TRBD2 (6 bases each). The V gene lost 6 bases and the J gene lost 0 bases, with 15 bases spanning the gap. The germline V gene encodes CDR1 MNHEY and CDR2 SMNVEV (reference sequence). The CDR3 has 15 amino acids. The CDR3 coding sequence is TGTGCCAGCAGGGCCGGGGGCCCGAGCTCCTACGAGCAGTACTTC. This gives the protein CASRAGGPSSYEQYF.